A single sample gave rise to the 13 T cell receptor beta chains below, sequenced in a study of shared clonotypes between healthy human individuals. Data came from immunoSEQ multiplex PCR; TCRdb stores just in-frame clones and leaves some out. The sample carries millions of clones, around 90% recorded once. Sequencing was performed on naive CD4+ T cells sorted from blood. Stated subset: CD45RA+ positively selected. All receptors derive from a man aged 18-30 years in good health.

A few counts support this clone. The V and J genes are TRBV7-3 and TRBJ1-1; 7 bases match TRBD1. The CDR3 covers 13 residues. V lost 5 bases to trimming and J lost 6 bases; unmatched junction nucleotides: 6. Germline values: CDR1 SGHTA, CDR2 FQGTGA. The CDR3 DNA reads as TGTGCCAGCAGCCAAGACAGGGCGGCTGAAGCTTTCTTT. It yields the protein CASSQDRAAEAFF.

CDR3: CASSLGWREPYNEQFF. The CDR3 region has the DNA TGCGCCAGCAGCTTGGGGTGGCGGGAGCCCTACAATGAGCAGTTCTTC. The gene calls are TRBV5-1 and TRBJ2-1, with 7 bases matching TRBD2. This CDR3 comprises 16 residues. Trimming cost V 0 bases and J 2 bases; bases outside gene matches: 5. Germline V CDR1 and CDR2: SGHRS, YFSETQ.

Turning to this clone: At the DNA level, this CDR3 is encoded by other sequences in the same sample as well. The genes are TRBV19 and TRBJ2-3; 7 bases match TRBD2. The germline V gene has CDR1 LNHDA and CDR2 SQIVND (reference sequence). After removal of 3 bases from V and 4 bases from J, the junction contained 1 base not matched to a gene. The CDR3 runs to 13 residues. CDR3 in amino acids: CASSIRGADTQYF. The CDR3 DNA is TGTGCCAGTAGTATTCGGGGGGCAGATACGCAGTATTTT.

The J gene is TRBJ1-1, the V gene TRBV29-1; no definite D call. This CDR3 has 14 residues. Trimming took off 2 bases at V and 0 bases at J, with 10 bases between the two ends. The germline V gene has CDR1 SQVTM and CDR2 ANQGSEA. CDR3 in amino acids: CSVERRLLNTEAFF. The CDR3 bases are TGCAGCGTTGAAAGGAGACTGTTGAACACTGAAGCTTTCTTT.

V usage is TRBV6-1 and J usage is TRBJ2-5, with 7 bases identical to TRBD1. V was clipped by 10 bases and J by 5 bases; unmatched bases: 7. The CDR3 covers 12 residues. Germline V gene data show CDR1 as MNHNS and CDR2 as SASEGT. CDR3 bases: TGTGCCAACGGGCAGGGGGTTGAGACCCAGTACTTC. It translates to CANGQGVETQYF.

The genes are TRBV7-6 and TRBJ2-3, with D tentatively TRBD1 or TRBD2 (5 bases each). The germline gives CDR1 SGHVS, CDR2 FNYEAQ. V was cut by 7 bases and J by 2 bases, with 13 bases left in between. CDR3 length equals 14 residues. The chain's CDR3 is CASTSSGTTDTQYF. The CDR3 region has the DNA TGTGCCAGCACCTCCTCCGGGACCACAGATACGCAGTATTTT.

The genes are TRBV18 and TRBJ1-1; D possibly corresponds to TRBD1 (5 bases). The CDR3 is 17 residues long. Germline lookup yields CDR1 KGHSH and CDR2 LQKENI. V was trimmed by 2 bases and J by 1 base, leaving 17 bases between them. The CDR3 DNA reads as TGTGCCAGCTCACCAATGGGACTTAACGTGGGGAACACTGAAGCTTTCTTT. Translation: CASSPMGLNVGNTEAFF.

With regard to this clone: Other DNA sequences within the sample encode an identical CDR3. The chain carries TRBV27 and TRBJ1-5; D gene uncertain. Germline lookup yields CDR1 MNHEY and CDR2 SMNVEV (reference sequence). The CDR3 length is 13 residues. Trimming pared 3 bases from V and 4 bases from J, leaving 7 bases between. In DNA form, the CDR3 reads TGTGCCAGCAGTTTTCGAGGTAATCAGCCCCAGCATTTT. Its translation: CASSFRGNQPQHF.

This clone has a single count. V and J are TRBV2 and TRBJ1-3; perhaps TRBD1 as D (5 bases). This CDR3 comprises 13 residues. Germline CDR1 reads SNHLY; CDR2 reads FYNNEI. The V end lost 6 bases, the J end lost 4 bases, and 10 bases lay between the germline ends. Written as DNA, the CDR3 is TGTGCCAGCAGCCAGACAGCCGGAAACACCATATATTTT. Translation gives CASSQTAGNTIYF.

The chain employs TRBV19 and TRBJ2-7, with 7 bases matching TRBD1. Germline CDR1 reads LNHDA; CDR2 reads SQIVND (reference sequence). The CDR3 has 16 amino acids. The trim removed 6 bases at V and 0 bases at J, leaving 11 bases unmatched. CDR3: CASSTIGTESSYEQYF. DNA for the CDR3: TGTGCCAGTAGCACCATCGGGACAGAGAGCTCCTACGAGCAGTACTTC.

This CDR3 reads CASSQDPALGVEQFF. Written as DNA, the CDR3 is TGTGCCAGCAGCCAAGACCCCGCACTAGGGGTCGAGCAGTTCTTC. The chain couples TRBV4-2 to TRBJ2-1; D may match TRBD1 or TRBD2 (5 bases each). V was clipped by 0 bases and J by 10 bases, with 16 bases between them. This CDR3 comprises 15 residues. Germline V gene lookup returns CDR1 LGHNA and CDR2 YNFKEQ.

The DNA for the CDR3 is TGTGCCAGGCTACTAGCGGGAGGGCCCTACAATGAGCAGTTCTTC. Its translation is CARLLAGGPYNEQFF. The chain carries TRBV21-1 and TRBJ2-1; the table's TRBD2 call for D was not verified on the DNA. TRBV21-1 is a known pseudogene. The CDR3 length is 15 residues.

V gene TRBV5-6 combines with J gene TRBJ1-5; no reliable D call. The CDR3 covers 14 residues. With 1 base removed from V and 7 bases from J, the gap between germline ends came to 12 bases. Germline V CDR1 and CDR2: SGHDT, YYEEEE. DNA for the CDR3: TGTGCCAGCAGCTTGCGCGACGGAGGGCAGCCCCAGCATTTT. Amino acids: CASSLRDGGQPQHF.